The 8 T cell receptor beta chains in this list originate from one sample, sequenced in a study of blood T cells in healthy people across ages. A second PCR, run for about 6 to 12 cycles, used a sample-barcoded 5' primer plus a J-beta primer mix. TCRdb reprocessed the 5' RACE reads with MiXCR, giving one entry per CDR3 protein. The table shows about 1.7 million distinct CDR3 sequences, with 28% occurring only once. Source material: blood. The receptors here all came from a woman in her 30s in good health.

The chain is built from TRBV28 and TRBJ2-5, with D perhaps assigned TRBD1 or TRBD2 (5 bases each). V lost 4 bases, J lost 4 bases, and 22 bases lay in between. Germline assignment: CDR1 MDHEN and CDR2 SYDVKM. The CDR3 is 17 amino acids. CDR3 coding DNA: TGTGCCAGCAGTTCAGGGACGGGCCAGGGTTTCGGAGAGACCCAGTACTTC. Amino acid sequence: CASSSGTGQGFGETQYF.

Details on this clonotype: One end of the junction does not line up with germline, which may come from a read error. The gene calls are TRBV28 and TRBJ2-7; D gene ambiguous. This CDR3 comprises 12 residues. Germline assignment: CDR1 MDHEN and CDR2 SYDVKM. CDR3 bases: TGTGCCTGCAGTTTGCCCGTTGGCGAGCAGTACTTC. This translates into CACSLPVGEQYF.

In this sample, this clonotype turned up a few times. The rearrangement uses TRBV20-1 and TRBJ2-1; 7 positions agree with TRBD1. Germline V gene lookup returns CDR1 DFQATT and CDR2 SNEGSKA (reference sequence). V dropped 1 base and J dropped 1; count of bases not matched to a gene: 7. CDR3 length: 16 amino acids. CDR3 loop: CSARAYQGVSYNEQFF. CDR3 nucleotide sequence: TGCAGTGCTAGAGCCTACCAGGGGGTATCCTACAATGAGCAGTTCTTC.

This clonotype occurred a few times. The chain links TRBV28 to TRBJ2-3, with D possibly TRBD2 on 6 matching bases. This CDR3 contains 14 residues. Germline loops: CDR1 MDHEN, CDR2 SYDVKM. With 5 bases removed from V and 10 bases from J, the gap between germline ends came to 19 bases. The CDR3 loop reads CASSKSGPQPPQYF. DNA for the CDR3: TGTGCCAGCAGTAAGAGCGGGCCACAACCTCCGCAGTATTTT.

This clonotype was observed at least ten times. V is TRBV20-1 and J is TRBJ2-5; weak D call: TRBD2 (5 bases). The germline gives CDR1 DFQATT, CDR2 SNEGSKA (reference sequence). The CDR3 covers 13 residues. Trimming left V 5 bases short and J 3 bases short, with 13 bases between. CDR3 coding DNA: TGCAGTGCTCGACTACTACTCGAAGAGACCCAGTACTTC. Protein product: CSARLLLEETQYF.

This clonotype was counted a few times. V and J are TRBV20-1 and TRBJ2-1; 8 bases line up with TRBD2. CDR3 length: 15 amino acids. The V segment lost 2 bases and the J segment 8 bases; nucleotides outside the gene matches: 11. Germline V gene sequence: CDR1 DFQATT, CDR2 SNEGSKA (reference sequence). The CDR3 is CSARLPGLVYDEQFF. The DNA of the CDR3 is TGCAGTGCTAGACTCCCGGGACTAGTTTACGATGAGCAGTTCTTC.

This clonotype was observed a handful of times. CDR3 sequence (DNA): TGCAGTGCTAGAGACAGGGGGCCAGATTCACCCCTCCACTTT. Its translation is CSARDRGPDSPLHF. This chain joins TRBV20-1 and TRBJ1-6, with 8 bases aligning to TRBD1. Looked up from germline, CDR1 is DFQATT and CDR2 is SNEGSKA (reference sequence). The CDR3 runs 14 residues. J gave up 8 bases and V 0 bases, and 3 bases lay outside the gene matches.

This chain links TRBV29-1 with TRBJ2-1; D possibly uses TRBD1 or TRBD2 (5 bases each). Germline CDR1 SQVTM, CDR2 ANQGSEA. Deletions cut 5 bases from V and 4 bases from J, with 12 bases between. There are 13 residues in the CDR3. In DNA, the CDR3 is TGCAGCGTTCGGGACCCGGGATACAATGAGCAGTTCTTC. This translates into CSVRDPGYNEQFF.